A selection of T cell receptor beta chains follows, all from one sample in a study of blood T cell repertoires in COVID-19. The table came from immunoSEQ multiplex PCR; TCRdb's copy has only in-frame clones and leaves some out. The table records roughly 180,000 clones, roughly 79% of them present only once. Material: peripheral blood. The receptors stem from a woman between 40 and 55 years old with COVID-19, enrolled during active disease. CDR3s include the opening cysteine and the closing phenylalanine or tryptophan. The D gene is left open where the match is weak. Size is stated for part of the rows, as once, few or many counts, or as a class when the clone is expanded.

once,.,TRBV3-1/TRBV3-2,TRBJ1-1,TGTGCCAGCATCAATACAGGGTACACTGAAGCTTTCTTT,CASINTGYTEAFF
.,.,TRBV7-9,TRBJ2-3,TGTGCCAGCAGCTTAGAAACCGGGACTCTCGTGCTGGATACGCAGTATTTT,CASSLETGTLVLDTQYF
.,TRBD1,TRBV19,TRBJ1-4,TGTGCCACCGCACTGGGACAGGGTAATGAAAAACTGTTTTTT,CATALGQGNEKLFF
.,.,TRBV19,TRBJ2-3,TGTGCCAGCAGTGGACTAAGAGGGGCCACAGATACGCAGTATTTT,CASSGLRGATDTQYF
.,TRBD2,TRBV11-2,TRBJ2-3,TGTGCCAGCCGGACTAGTGTTCCAGATACGCAGTATTTT,CASRTSVPDTQYF
few,TRBD2,TRBV2,TRBJ2-5,TGTGCCATCATGAGGTTAGGTAGCGGGAGGTTAGAGACCCAGTACTTC,CAIMRLGSGRLETQYF
once,.,TRBV18,TRBJ1-1,TGTGCCAGCTCACTACTCATGAACACTGAAGCTTTCTTT,CASSLLMNTEAFF
.,TRBD2,TRBV6-1,TRBJ2-3,TGTGCCAGCAGTGAATACGGGGGGGCATTAGATACGCAGTATTTT,CASSEYGGALDTQYF
once,.,TRBV2,TRBJ2-4,TGTGCCAGCAGTGAAGAGCGGGTCGGCAAAAACATTCAGTACTTC,CASSEERVGKNIQYF
.,TRBD1,TRBV7-8,TRBJ2-5,TGTGCCAGCAGCTTAGGTGGGACAGGGTGGTCCAAGACCCAGTACTTC,CASSLGGTGWSKTQYF
.,.,TRBV29-1,TRBJ1-2,TGCAGCGTTGAAGATCTTGCCCAGGAAGGCTACACCTTC,CSVEDLAQEGYTF
.,.,TRBV7-3,TRBJ1-1,TGTGCCAGCAGCTTAACGTCCGGGACTTACGAAGCTTTCTTT,CASSLTSGTYEAFF
.,TRBD1,TRBV30,TRBJ1-2,TGTGCCTGGAGTGTATTGGGGACAGGGGGTGGCTACACCTTC,CAWSVLGTGGGYTF
.,.,TRBV11-2,TRBJ2-7,TGTGCCAGCAGCTTGTCCGGGTTCTACGAGCAGTACTTC,CASSLSGFYEQYF
.,.,TRBV25-1,TRBJ1-2,TGTGCCAGCAGTGAATATGGAGGGGACGGCTACACCTTC,CASSEYGGDGYTF
.,.,TRBV30,TRBJ2-1,TGTGCCTGGACCCCAGGGGGGCACTACAATGAGCAGTTCTTC,CAWTPGGHYNEQFF
.,.,TRBV3-1/TRBV3-2,TRBJ2-1,TGTGCCAGCAGCCAAGATATTTCTTCGGGGTCTGAGCAGTTCTTC,CASSQDISSGSEQFF
.,.,TRBV5-6,TRBJ2-3,TGTGCCAGCAGCTTATGGACTCTCGGGGATACGCAGTATTTT,CASSLWTLGDTQYF
.,TRBD2,TRBV24-1,TRBJ2-1,TGTGCCACCAGTGATTTGGGGGGGGAAAGGGGCAATGAGCAGTTCTTC,CATSDLGGERGNEQFF
.,.,TRBV28,TRBJ1-1,TGTGCCGGCGGGTCCCCCCTGGGCCTGAACACTGAAGCTTTCTTT,CAGGSPLGLNTEAFF
.,TRBD1,TRBV19,TRBJ1-4,TGTGCCAGTAGTATCGCGCGGGACAGTGAAAGGGAAAAACTGTTTTTT,CASSIARDSEREKLFF
.,.,TRBV5-4,TRBJ1-3,TGTGCCAGCAGTTCAGGCCGGGGACAAAGGGGGAGCTCTGGAAACACCATATATTTT,CASSSGRGQRGSSGNTIYF
.,.,TRBV11-3,TRBJ2-1,TGTGCCAGCAGCTTAGATTTTAGTGGTGAGCAGTTCTTC,CASSLDFSGEQFF